Each of the 10 T cell receptor beta chains below was sequenced from the same sample in a study of blood T cells in healthy people across ages. For the second PCR, which ran for 7 to 11 cycles, a sample-barcoded 5' primer and a J-beta primer mix were used. TCRdb re-called the 5' RACE reads through MiXCR, storing one row per CDR3 protein. The sample carries over 950,000 distinct CDR3 sequences, about 53% recorded once. Sequencing input: blood. The receptors derive from a woman aged 55 to 70 in good health.

The gene calls are TRBV6-1 and TRBJ2-5; D could derive from TRBD1 or TRBD2 (5 bases each). The CDR3 loop spans 15 amino acids. V shed 5 bases and J shed 3 bases, with 16 bases lying between them. CDR1 and CDR2 from the germline V gene are MNHNS and SASEGT. The CDR3 protein is CASSSGADWKETQYF. The CDR3 DNA reads TGTGCCAGCAGTTCTGGGGCGGACTGGAAAGAGACCCAGTACTTC.

V gene TRBV2 combines with J gene TRBJ2-5, with TRBD2 as a possible D gene (5 bases). V was clipped by 8 bases and J by 2 bases, with 15 bases between them. This CDR3 is built from 14 residues. The germline CDR1 and CDR2 sequences are SNHLY and FYNNEI. The DNA of the CDR3 is TGTGCCAGCCTCGACGGGGTTCGACAAGAGACCCAGTACTTC. Residues: CASLDGVRQETQYF.

This clonotype was seen more than once but under ten times. V gene TRBV4-1 combines with J gene TRBJ2-5, with TRBD2 as a possible D gene (6 bases). CDR1 and CDR2 (germline): MGHRA, YSYEKL. The CDR3 has 16 amino acids. Trimming took 1 base from V and 1 from J, leaving 13 bases between them. The CDR3 DNA is TGCGCCAGCAGCCAAGGTGGAGGGGTTGGCCAAGAGACCCAGTACTTC. Protein product: CASSQGGGVGQETQYF.

This clonotype was recorded a few times. V is TRBV29-1 and J is TRBJ1-1; TRBD1 matches at 8 bases. This CDR3 has 15 residues. V dropped 6 bases and J dropped 3; count of bases not matched to a gene: 12. The germline gives CDR1 SQVTM, CDR2 ANQGSEA. The CDR3 bases are TGCAGCGTGGGATTGGATTTGACAGGGGACACTGAAGCTTTCTTT. Its protein product is CSVGLDLTGDTEAFF. The full variable domain, completed using reference TRBV29-1 and TRBJ1-1, is SAVISQKPSRDICQRGTSLTIQCQVDSQVTMMFWYRQQPGQSLTLIATANQGSEATYESGFVIDKFPISRPNLTFSTLTVSNMSPEDSSIYLCSVGLDLTGDTEAFFGQGTRLTVV.

The V and J genes are TRBV6-2 or TRBV6-3 and TRBJ2-4; 8 bases align to TRBD1. This CDR3 has 15 amino acids. Germline values: CDR1 MNHEY, CDR2 SVGEGT. V gave up 2 bases and J gave up 3 bases; unmatched junction bases: 3. The CDR3 protein is CASSYRTGIKNIQYF. The CDR3 DNA is TGTGCCAGCAGTTACCGGACAGGGATCAAAAACATTCAGTACTTC.

In this sample, this clonotype turned up a few times. CDR3 region: CASSRTSVTAVHEQYF. The CDR3 DNA follows: TGTGCCAGCAGTCGGACTAGCGTTACCGCGGTGCACGAGCAGTACTTC. This chain links TRBV28 with TRBJ2-5, with 9 nucleotides matching TRBD2. The J call may be mistaken, given a closer DNA end match to TRBJ2-7. The CDR3 consists of 16 residues. Per germline, CDR1 MDHEN and CDR2 SYDVKM.

This clonotype was detected ten times or more. The chain employs TRBV20-1 and TRBJ2-6, with TRBD1 identical over 7 bases. The germline CDR1 and CDR2 sequences are DFQATT and SNEGSKA (reference sequence). Unmatched junction bases numbered 15, after V lost 1 base and J lost 0 bases. The CDR3 length is 20 residues. The CDR3 DNA sequence: TGCAGTGCTAGAGCCCCTACCGGGACAGAAATGGTCTCTGGGGCCAACGTCCTGACTTTC. Protein: CSARAPTGTEMVSGANVLTF.

The CDR3 sequence: CASTPRPGSPEQYF. DNA of the CDR3: TGTGCCAGCACCCCAAGGCCAGGATCCCCAGAGCAGTACTTC. The V gene is TRBV27, the J gene TRBJ2-5, with no clear D. Germline CDR1 MNHEY, CDR2 SMNVEV (reference sequence). V was pared by 7 bases and J by 11 bases, with 23 bases between. This CDR3 region has 14 residues.

V and J are TRBV18 and TRBJ2-6, with TRBD1 matching over 8 bases. The trim removed 3 bases at V and 3 bases at J, leaving 4 bases unmatched. Germline CDR1 KGHSH, CDR2 LQKENI. CDR3 length equals 16 residues. The CDR3, as DNA: TGTGCCAGCTCACCGGACAGGGTTGGTGGGGCCAACGTCCTGACTTTC. It codes for CASSPDRVGGANVLTF.

This clonotype was found a few times. The CDR3 sequence is CSVEVGLRLGDEQFF. CDR3 nucleotides: TGCAGCGTTGAAGTGGGTCTGAGACTAGGCGATGAGCAGTTCTTC. The chain links TRBV29-1 to TRBJ2-1, with D perhaps TRBD2 (6 bases). The germline gives CDR1 SQVTM, CDR2 ANQGSEA. The V gene lost 1 base and the J gene lost 8 bases, with 18 bases spanning the gap. The CDR3 covers 15 residues.